A selection of T cell receptor beta chains follows, all from one sample in a study of OX40 agonist ivuxolimab in advanced cancers. Profiled with immunoSEQ multiplex PCR; TCRdb holds only in-frame clones, not every one. The data show about 33,000 clones, about four fifths seen once. Sample: CD4+ or CD8+ T cells sorted from blood, taken in a trial of the OX40 agonist ivuxolimab. These TCRs come from an adult with an advanced solid tumor such as melanoma, head and neck, liver or kidney cancer. The CDR3 runs from the conserved cysteine through the conserved F or W. A D gene is named only where the DNA matches it firmly. Some rows have no size entry. The others give once, few or many, or a class for an expanded clone.

>few|TRBV18|TRBD1|TRBJ2-7
TGTGCCAGCTCATTACGGACAGGTGACGAGCAGTACTTC
CASSLRTGDEQYF
>once|TRBV10-2|TRBD2|TRBJ2-3
TGCGCCAGCAGTACAGCGGGGGATAGCACAGATACGCAGTATTTT
CASSTAGDSTDTQYF
>.|TRBV28|TRBD1|TRBJ1-2
TGTGCCAGCAGTGGACCGGGACAGGGGACCTATGGCTACACCTTC
CASSGPGQGTYGYTF
>.|TRBV5-1|TRBD1|TRBJ1-1
TGCGCCAGCAGCTCCCTGGGACAGGAGAACACTGAAGCTTTCTTT
CASSSLGQENTEAFF
>few|TRBV28|TRBD1|TRBJ1-2
TGTGCCAGCAGTGTGGACAGGGTTAATGGCTACACCTTC
CASSVDRVNGYTF
>.|TRBV5-6|.|TRBJ2-1
TGTGCCAGCAGCTCGCTATCGTCCGGGGTTAATGAGCAGTTCTTC
CASSSLSSGVNEQFF
>few|TRBV5-1|.|TRBJ1-5
TGCGCCAGCAGCCGGGACACGAATCAGCCCCAGCATTTT
CASSRDTNQPQHF
>few|TRBV11-2|.|TRBJ1-4
TGTGCCAGCAGCTTAGGGGCAGAGAATGAAAAACTGTTTTTT
CASSLGAENEKLFF
>.|TRBV2|.|TRBJ1-5
TGTGCCAGCAGTGAAGCCGGGTTCAATCAGCCCCAGCATTTT
CASSEAGFNQPQHF
>.|TRBV27|.|TRBJ1-5
TGTGCCAGCAGTTTTTCCGACGCAGGGGGCAATCAGCCCCAGCATTTT
CASSFSDAGGNQPQHF
>.|TRBV27|.|TRBJ2-5
TGTGCCAGCAGATCCGACCAGAAAAGGACTGGGGTCGAGACCCAGTACTTC
CASRSDQKRTGVETQYF
>.|TRBV15|.|TRBJ2-5
TGTGCCACCAGCAGAGCCCAAGAGACCCAGTACTTC
CATSRAQETQYF
>.|TRBV5-4|TRBD2|TRBJ2-3
TGTGCCAGCAGCAGGGACTATTCTTTGGGCTACACAGATACGCAGTATTTT
CASSRDYSLGYTDTQYF
>.|TRBV30|.|TRBJ1-6
TGTGCCTGGAGTGTATCGGCGAATTCACCCCTCCACTTT
CAWSVSANSPLHF
>.|TRBV18|.|TRBJ2-2
TGTGCCAGCTCACCCGACAGAAACACCGGGGAGCTGTTTTTT
CASSPDRNTGELFF
>.|TRBV10-3|.|TRBJ2-7
TGTGCCATCAGACAGCCCCTGTACGAGCAGTACTTC
CAIRQPLYEQYF
>.|TRBV6-1|.|TRBJ1-6
TGTGCCAGCAGTTCACTTACAGATAAGAATTCACCCCTCCACTTT
CASSSLTDKNSPLHF
>.|TRBV21-1|.|TRBJ2-7
TGTGCCAGCAGCAAATGTAGAACAGGGGGCCACTACGAGCAGTACTTC
CASSKCRTGGHYEQYF
>.|TRBV6-1|TRBD2|TRBJ2-2
TGTGCCAGCAGTGCTTCTAATAGCGGGGGGGCTACCGGGGAGCTGTTTTTT
CASSASNSGGATGELFF
>few|TRBV27|TRBD1|TRBJ2-3
TGTGCCAGCACCCGAACAGGGGGCTCTGAGTATTTT
CASTRTGGSEYF
>.|TRBV7-9|.|TRBJ2-1
TGTGCCAGCAGCTTTCGCGGATCCTACAATGAGCAGTTCTTC
CASSFRGSYNEQFF
>.|TRBV6-5|TRBD1|TRBJ2-1
TGTGCCAGCAGCTGGACAGGGGGTCTTGAGCAGTTCTTC
CASSWTGGLEQFF
>.|TRBV29-1|.|TRBJ2-7
TGCAGCGTTGCGTCTACAGGGATTGGGCAGTACTTC
CSVASTGIGQYF
>.|TRBV18|.|TRBJ2-1
TGTGCCAGCTCCCCCCCCGTGGGGATCAATGAGCAGTTCTTC
CASSPPVGINEQFF
>.|TRBV10-3|.|TRBJ1-2
TGTGCCATCAGTGCTGTTGACTATGGCTACACCTTC
CAISAVDYGYTF
>once|TRBV5-1|.|TRBJ2-2
TGCGCCAGCAGCTTGCGGGGGCCCAACACCGGGGAGCTGTTTTTT
CASSLRGPNTGELFF
>.|TRBV5-4|.|TRBJ2-3
TGTGCCAGCAGCTTGAAGGTGTCATCTAGCACAGATACGCAGTATTTT
CASSLKVSSSTDTQYF
>.|TRBV23-1|.|TRBJ1-1
TGCGCCAGCAGTCAAGAGGTTAGGGCTGAAGCTTTCTTT
CASSQEVRAEAFF
>once|TRBV7-2|.|TRBJ1-5
TGTGCCAGCAGCTTCGATAATCAGCCCCAGCATTTT
CASSFDNQPQHF